The source of this TCR beta chain is a study of blood T cells in healthy people across ages. Germline values: CDR1 LGHDT, CDR2 YNNKEL (reference sequence). The V segment lost 5 bases and the J segment 0 bases; nucleotides outside the gene matches: 6. This CDR3 has 15 residues. A second roughly 7 to 11 cycle PCR used barcoded and J-beta primers. TCRdb itself ran the 5' RACE reads through MiXCR, one entry per CDR3 protein. The sample yields about 750,000 distinct CDR3 sequences, about 55% seen once. This TCR came from an elderly man in good health. Source material: blood. The chain joins TRBV3-1 to TRBJ2-7; TRBD2 aligns across 8 bases. CDR3 sequence: CASSEVAGPSYEQYF. CDR3 DNA: TGTGCCAGCAGCGAAGTAGCGGGACCCTCCTACGAGCAGTACTTC.